This T cell receptor beta chain is from a study of T cell responses to AZD1222 COVID-19 vaccine. Points from the study as a whole: Females made up more of the donors, who were largely white British, and clonal diversity may have come out too low.

Trimming removed 0 bases at V and 5 bases at J, with 11 bases between. Germline V gene sequence: CDR1 LNHDA, CDR2 SQIVND (reference sequence). The CDR3 is 14 residues long. Comments on this clone: What it recognizes is unknown.

Sequencing was performed with immunoSEQ multiplex PCR; in TCRdb, only in-frame clones are kept and a portion is missing. The table lists 95,000 to 100,000 clones, 85% to 90% of them singletons. The TCR originated in an adult in good health. Material: peripheral blood, obtained on day 0 of AZD1222 vaccination. The chain has TRBV19 and TRBJ2-7; D is unresolved. CDR3 loop: CASSIDLPSHEQYF. In DNA, the CDR3 is TGTGCCAGTAGTATAGATTTGCCCAGCCACGAGCAGTACTTC.